The 32 T cell receptor beta chains below come from one sample, sequenced in a study of regulatory T cells in long-lasting Graves disease. As for time point: newly diagnosed GD, antithyroid drugs for less than 3 months. Extracted PBMC RNA gave rise to the TCR library. CDR3 regions were amplified by Arm-PCR using iRepertoire HTBI primers to build TCR beta libraries. TCRdb passed the multiplex PCR reads through MiXCR, listing each CDR3 protein once. The data hold hundreds of thousands of distinct CDR3 sequences, with 15% to 20% observed a single time. The same data also contributed to another study, on T cells in Graves' hyperthyroidism and ophthalmopathy.

The source material was peripheral blood mononuclear cells (PBMCs), sampled at new diagnosis, from a patient treated with antithyroid drugs. These receptors were taken from a man between 18 and 35 years old with Graves disease.

This clonotype was seen at least ten times. This chain uses TRBV20-1 with TRBJ1-1; possibly TRBD1 for D (6 bases). This CDR3 comprises 14 residues. Deletions cut 3 bases from V and 5 bases from J, with 16 bases between. Germline CDR1 and CDR2: DFQATT and SNEGSKA (reference sequence). Written as DNA, the CDR3 is TGCAGTGCTAGCGGTTTTGGGGGCGGAACTGAAGCTTTCTTT. This sequence encodes CSASGFGGGTEAFF.

The rearrangement uses TRBV15 and TRBJ2-3; no clear D. The CDR3 has 14 amino acids. Germline V CDR1 and CDR2: LNHNV, YYDKDF (reference sequence). The V end was cut by 3 bases, the J end by 3 bases, with 10 bases between. The CDR3 DNA is TGTGCCACCAGCAGGGAAGAAGGAACAGATACGCAGTATTTT. Translating it yields CATSREEGTDTQYF.

This clonotype was counted many times. The chain links TRBV14 to TRBJ2-1; D remains ambiguous. Germline CDR1 reads SGHDN; CDR2 reads FVKESK. Deletions cut 2 bases from V and 5 bases from J, with 1 base between. The CDR3 consists of 11 residues. This CDR3 reads CASSQHNEQFF. CDR3 coding DNA: TGTGCCAGCAGCCAACACAATGAGCAGTTCTTC.

The sample holds many counts of this clonotype. The genes are TRBV20-1 and TRBJ2-7, with 7 bases aligning to TRBD1. The CDR3 sequence is 11 residues long. CDR1 is DFQATT and CDR2 is SNEGSKA in the germline V gene (reference sequence). V shed 6 bases, J shed 7 bases, and the junction held 6 bases outside the gene matches. The CDR3 here is CSANRGEEQYF. The CDR3 DNA sequence: TGCAGTGCAAACAGGGGTGAAGAGCAGTACTTC.

This clonotype has a handful of counts. The chain carries TRBV14 and TRBJ2-1, with TRBD2 matching over 7 bases. This CDR3 spans 15 amino acids. With 2 bases clipped from V and 7 bases from J, the junction kept 8 bases outside the gene matches. Germline V CDR1 and CDR2: SGHDN, FVKESK. This CDR3 is CASSQYVGGPNEQFF. Written as DNA, the CDR3 is TGTGCCAGCAGCCAATACGTGGGAGGGCCGAATGAGCAGTTCTTC.

In this sample, this clonotype turned up many times. The rearrangement links TRBV7-9 to TRBJ2-4; D gene unclear. Trimming left V 5 bases short and J 5 bases short, with 10 bases between. The V gene's germline CDR1 is SEHNR and CDR2 FQNEAQ (reference sequence). This CDR3 comprises 13 residues. The CDR3 here is CASSPWAENIQYF. Here the CDR3 DNA reads TGTGCCAGCAGCCCGTGGGCCGAAAACATTCAGTACTTC.

Ten or more counts support this clonotype. This sequence joins TRBV29-1 and TRBJ1-2, with D perhaps matching TRBD1 (6 bases). CDR3 length: 13 amino acids. Germline CDR1 SQVTM, CDR2 ANQGSEA. V dropped 7 bases and J dropped 7 bases, with 19 bases sitting between them. In DNA form, the CDR3 reads TGCAGCGCCCAGGGGTTAGGTCTAGGTGGCTACACCTTC. This gives the protein CSAQGLGLGGYTF.

There are many counts of this clonotype. This rearrangement joins TRBV20-1 to TRBJ1-1, with a tentative D call TRBD1 (6 bases). The CDR3 totals 15 residues. Trimming pared 5 bases from V and 2 bases from J, leaving 18 bases between. Germline CDR1 is DFQATT and CDR2 is SNEGSKA (reference sequence). CDR3 sequence (DNA): TGCAGTGCTCCCGCCGCCACAGGGTTAAACACTGAAGCTTTCTTT. It encodes CSAPAATGLNTEAFF.

V gene TRBV5-4 combines with J gene TRBJ1-5; D unresolved. The germline V gene encodes CDR1 SGHNT and CDR2 YYREEE (reference sequence). The CDR3 loop spans 16 amino acids. Trimming removed 3 bases from V and 5 bases from J, with 18 bases in between. CDR3 loop: CASSSLWEGLDQPQHF. In DNA form, the CDR3 reads TGTGCCAGCAGCTCCCTATGGGAGGGCTTGGATCAGCCCCAGCATTTT.

This clonotype was found once. A much larger clone is a single base away; this may be a read error. The genes are TRBV6-4 and TRBJ2-1, with 8 bases aligning to TRBD2. Germline assignment: CDR1 MRHNA and CDR2 SNTAGT. Unmatched junction bases numbered 9, after V lost 3 bases and J lost 5 bases. The CDR3 covers 16 residues. CDR3 DNA sequence: TGTGCCAGCAGTGAGTCGACACTAGCGGACCACAATGAGCAGTTCTTC. Protein: CASSESTLADHNEQFF.

In its sample, this clonotype was seen many times. The gene calls are TRBV28 and TRBJ2-5, with D possibly being TRBD2 (7 bases). This CDR3 comprises 15 residues. Germline V CDR1 and CDR2: MDHEN, SYDVKM. Trimming took off 1 base at V and 5 bases at J, with 14 bases between the two ends. CDR3 sequence reads: CASSLLGGAGETQYF. CDR3 sequence (DNA): TGTGCCAGCAGTTTATTAGGGGGGGCCGGGGAGACCCAGTACTTC.

This clonotype was counted many times. V and J are TRBV2 and TRBJ2-7, with TRBD2 matching 10 bases. Germline lookup yields CDR1 SNHLY and CDR2 FYNNEI. This CDR3 comprises 16 residues. With V trimmed by 6 bases and J by 2 bases, 10 bases remained unmatched. This CDR3 is CASSATSGEAPYEQYF. CDR3 in DNA: TGTGCCAGCAGCGCAACTAGCGGGGAGGCACCCTACGAGCAGTACTTC.

The sample holds many counts of this clonotype. This rearrangement joins TRBV7-9 to TRBJ2-3; D may correspond to TRBD1 or TRBD2 (5 bases each). The CDR3 is made up of 15 amino acids. From germline, CDR1 is SEHNR and CDR2 FQNEAQ (reference sequence). Trimming took 11 bases from V and 4 from J, leaving 22 bases between them. CDR3 in amino acids: CAWGSGRLGADTQYF. For the CDR3, the DNA is TGTGCCTGGGGATCGGGACGACTTGGGGCAGATACGCAGTATTTT. Variable domain in full (rest from reference TRBV7-9 and TRBJ2-3): DTGVSQNPRHKITKRGQNVTFRCDPISEHNRLYWYRQTLGQGPEFLTYFQNEAQLEKSRLLSDRFSAERPKGSFSTLEIQRTEQGDSAMYLCAWGSGRLGADTQYFGPGTRLTVL.

This clonotype was recorded many times. The gene calls are TRBV20-1 and TRBJ2-7; D possibly corresponds to TRBD2 (5 bases). In germline, CDR1 is DFQATT, CDR2 SNEGSKA (reference sequence). The germline V and J ends were trimmed by 5 bases and 2 bases, with 16 bases remaining between them. The CDR3 spans 14 residues. CDR3 sequence reads: CSARRKGVAYEQYF. CDR3 nucleotides: TGCAGTGCTCGACGCAAGGGAGTAGCCTACGAGCAGTACTTC.

This clonotype was seen a handful of times. The rearrangement links TRBV20-1 to TRBJ2-1, with 8 nucleotides matching TRBD1. Germline trimming cut 0 bases from V and 4 bases from J; bases unmatched to any gene: 8. The CDR3 extends over 16 amino acids. Germline lookup yields CDR1 DFQATT and CDR2 SNEGSKA (reference sequence). Here the CDR3 reads CSARDWGQVLYNEQFF. The DNA of the CDR3 is TGCAGTGCTAGAGATTGGGGACAGGTTCTGTACAATGAGCAGTTCTTC.

This clonotype was observed a handful of times. V is TRBV11-2 and J is TRBJ2-6; D is ambiguous. The length of the CDR3 is 17 residues. Trimming shortened V by 3 bases and J by 0 bases, and 12 bases separated the two germline ends. CDR1 and CDR2 from the germline V gene are SGHAT and FQNNGV. CDR3 protein: CASSFVATSSGANVLTF. The CDR3 DNA is TGTGCCAGCAGCTTTGTGGCAACTTCCTCTGGGGCCAACGTCCTGACTTTC.

This clonotype came up many times. The chain uses TRBV11-2 and TRBJ2-2; D ambiguous. Between the trimmed V and J ends, which lost 5 bases and 6 bases, there was a span of 7 bases. Germline CDR1 reads SGHAT; CDR2 reads FQNNGV. There are 12 residues in the CDR3. For the CDR3, the DNA is TGTGCCAGCAGCCCCGTGGCCGGGGAGCTGTTTTTT. It is translated as CASSPVAGELFF.

This clonotype was found many times. V usage is TRBV7-3 and J usage is TRBJ2-1, with D perhaps being TRBD1 or TRBD2 (5 bases each). The CDR3 runs to 15 residues. Germline V gene data show CDR1 as SGHTA and CDR2 as FQGTGA. V gave up 2 bases and J gave up 3 bases, with 11 bases separating them. The CDR3 nucleotides are TGTGCCAGCAGCTTACCCGGGGCAGGCTACAATGAGCAGTTCTTC. Translated, it gives CASSLPGAGYNEQFF.

This clonotype has a count of ten or more. The DNA for the CDR3 is TGCAGTGCCGAGGGTGGTAGCGGGAGTTCAGATACGCAGTATTTT. Translated: CSAEGGSGSSDTQYF. V usage is TRBV20-1 and J usage is TRBJ2-3, with 9 positions matching TRBD2. The germline CDR1 and CDR2 sequences are DFQATT and SNEGSKA (reference sequence). V was pared by 6 bases and J by 4 bases, with 11 bases of the junction left unmatched. There are 15 residues in the CDR3.

This clonotype was seen more than once but under ten times. The chain links TRBV9 to TRBJ2-5, with D possibly being TRBD2 (7 bases). This CDR3 contains 15 residues. The germline V and J ends were trimmed by 4 bases and 2 bases, with 15 bases remaining between them. The germline gives CDR1 SGDLS, CDR2 YYNGEE. This CDR3 is CASSPGGGRQETQYF. DNA for the CDR3: TGTGCCAGCAGCCCTGGGGGGGGGCGGCAAGAGACCCAGTACTTC.

This clonotype has only one observation. The genes are TRBV9 and TRBJ2-1; 14 nucleotides line up with TRBD2. The CDR3 has 17 amino acids. From germline, CDR1 is SGDLS and CDR2 YYNGEE. J was trimmed by 8 bases and V by 2 bases; bases with no gene match: 9. The chain's CDR3 is CASSVGLAGVTVDEQFF. For the CDR3, the DNA is TGTGCCAGCAGCGTGGGACTAGCGGGAGTTACGGTCGATGAGCAGTTCTTC. Together with reference TRBV9 and TRBJ2-1, the CDR3 gives the full variable domain: DSGVTQTPKHLITATGQRVTLRCSPRSGDLSVYWYQQSLDQGLQFLIQYYNGEERAKGNILERFSAQQFPDLHSELNLSSLELGDSALYFCASSVGLAGVTVDEQFFGPGTRLTVL.

In its sample, this clonotype was seen many times. The genes are TRBV29-1 and TRBJ2-3, with unresolved D. CDR1 and CDR2 from the germline V gene are SQVTM and ANQGSEA. The CDR3 runs to 15 residues. V was cut by 2 bases and J by 0 bases, with 12 bases left in between. The CDR3 loop is CSVEPQVASTDTQYF. The CDR3 DNA sequence: TGCAGCGTTGAACCTCAGGTAGCTAGCACAGATACGCAGTATTTT.

The rearrangement joins TRBV11-1 to TRBJ1-1; 8 nucleotides agree with TRBD1. CDR1 and CDR2 (germline): SGHAT, FQDESV (reference sequence). Trimming cost V 5 bases and J 3 bases; bases outside gene matches: 5. This CDR3 contains 14 residues. The CDR3 reads CASSGPGQDTEAFF. Here the CDR3 DNA reads TGTGCCAGCAGCGGACCGGGACAGGACACTGAAGCTTTCTTT.

This clonotype has more than one count but fewer than ten. The genes are TRBV9 and TRBJ1-6; a weak D match, TRBD1 (6 bases). The CDR3 extends over 15 amino acids. V lost 3 bases and J lost 7, with 14 bases in between. Germline lookup yields CDR1 SGDLS and CDR2 YYNGEE. Here the CDR3 reads CASSADSLRNSPLHF. DNA for the CDR3: TGTGCCAGCAGCGCGGACAGTCTCCGAAATTCACCCCTCCACTTT.

As for this clonotype: A much larger clone lies a single base off, so this may be a read error. The gene calls are TRBV28 and TRBJ2-5; tentative D call: TRBD1 (6 bases). The CDR3 has 15 residues. The germline V gene has CDR1 MDHEN and CDR2 SYDVKM. The CDR3 loop reads CASSAQQGWAEAQYF. CDR3 nucleotide sequence: TGTGCCAGCAGTGCCCAACAGGGCTGGGCAGAGGCCCAGTACTTC.

The V call is TRBV19, the J call TRBJ2-1, with D possibly matching TRBD2 (5 bases). CDR3 size: 14 residues. Trimming shortened V by 2 bases and J by 9 bases, and 14 bases separated the two germline ends. CDR1 and CDR2 (germline): LNHDA, SQIVND (reference sequence). The CDR3 coding sequence is TGTGCCAGTAGTATAAACCCCCGGAGCGGTGAGCAGTTCTTC. Its translation is CASSINPRSGEQFF.

This chain connects TRBV7-9 to TRBJ2-1, with TRBD1 matching 8 bases. The CDR3 runs to 15 residues. The J segment lost 4 bases and the V segment lost 2 bases, leaving 4 bases of the junction unmatched. CDR1 is SEHNR and CDR2 is FQNEAQ in the germline V gene (reference sequence). The CDR3: CASSLPGQEYNEQFF. The CDR3 DNA reads as TGTGCCAGCAGCTTACCGGGACAGGAGTACAATGAGCAGTTCTTC.

This clonotype was detected many times. V is TRBV27 and J is TRBJ1-1, with a weak D call TRBD1 (5 bases). Per the germline V gene, CDR1 is MNHEY and CDR2 is SMNVEV (reference sequence). Trimming shortened V by 5 bases and J by 0 bases, and 31 bases separated the two germline ends. There are 21 residues in the CDR3. The CDR3 DNA follows: TGTGCCAGCAGTCCCCGGCCGGACCCATTATGTTGGGGCAGATTGAACACTGAAGCTTTCTTT. Translation gives CASSPRPDPLCWGRLNTEAFF.

Only a few counts were recorded for this clonotype. The chain is built from TRBV19 and TRBJ2-1; possibly TRBD1 or TRBD2 for D (7 bases each). This CDR3 has 18 residues. Trimming shortened V by 1 base and J by 3 bases, and 19 bases separated the two germline ends. Per the germline V gene, CDR1 is LNHDA and CDR2 is SQIVND (reference sequence). CDR3 sequence (DNA): TGTGCCAGTAGTATAGCCAGGGGGGAGGGGGCTCGCTACAATGAGCAGTTCTTC. Protein product: CASSIARGEGARYNEQFF.

The rearrangement joins TRBV6-2 or TRBV6-3 to TRBJ2-1; 14 positions match TRBD2. This CDR3 has 16 residues. V lost 0 bases and J lost 9; bases outside the gene matches: 4. CDR1 is MNHEY, CDR2 SVGEGT, per germline. Written as DNA, the CDR3 is TGTGCCAGCAGTTACTCGACTAGCGGGAGGGCCGGTGAGCAGTTCTTC. Its protein product is CASSYSTSGRAGEQFF.

A word on this clonotype: An end of the junction does not agree with germline; a read error may underlie this. The rearrangement links TRBV7-9 to TRBJ2-5; maybe TRBD2 (5 bases). This CDR3 has 14 residues. Germline V gene sequence: CDR1 SEHNR, CDR2 FQNEAQ (reference sequence). In nucleotides, the CDR3 is TGTGCCAGCAGCTTCAGCCGGGAACAAGAGGCCCAGTACTTC. Translating gives CASSFSREQEAQYF. Variable domain in full (rest from reference TRBV7-9 and TRBJ2-5): DTGVSQNPRHKITKRGQNVTFRCDPISEHNRLYWYRQTLGQGPEFLTYFQNEAQLEKSRLLSDRFSAERPKGSFSTLEIQRTEQGDSAMYLCASSFSREQEAQYFGPGTRLLVL.

There are a few counts of this clonotype. CDR3 DNA: TGTGCCAGCAGCTTAAAACTCAGCACAGATACGCAGTATTTT. It translates to CASSLKLSTDTQYF. The chain joins TRBV13 to TRBJ2-3; D is undetermined. CDR3 length equals 14 residues. V was shortened by 2 bases and J by 0 bases, with 6 bases between the two germline ends. The germline V gene has CDR1 PRHDT and CDR2 FYEKMQ (reference sequence). Together with reference TRBV13 and TRBJ2-3, the CDR3 gives the full variable domain: AAGVIQSPRHLIKEKRETATLKCYPIPRHDTVYWYQQGPGQDPQFLISFYEKMQSDKGSIPDRFSAQQFSDYHSELNMSSLELGDSALYFCASSLKLSTDTQYFGPGTRLTVL.